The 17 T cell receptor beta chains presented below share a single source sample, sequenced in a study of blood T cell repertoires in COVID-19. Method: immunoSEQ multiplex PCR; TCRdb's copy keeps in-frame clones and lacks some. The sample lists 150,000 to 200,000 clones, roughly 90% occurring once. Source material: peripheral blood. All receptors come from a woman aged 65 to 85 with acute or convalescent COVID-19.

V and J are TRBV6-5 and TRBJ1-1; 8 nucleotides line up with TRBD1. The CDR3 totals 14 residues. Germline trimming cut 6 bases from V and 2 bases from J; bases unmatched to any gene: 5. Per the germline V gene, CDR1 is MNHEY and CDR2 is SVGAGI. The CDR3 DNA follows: TGTGCCAGCAGAGTTACAGGGGGAAACACTGAAGCTTTCTTT. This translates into CASRVTGGNTEAFF.

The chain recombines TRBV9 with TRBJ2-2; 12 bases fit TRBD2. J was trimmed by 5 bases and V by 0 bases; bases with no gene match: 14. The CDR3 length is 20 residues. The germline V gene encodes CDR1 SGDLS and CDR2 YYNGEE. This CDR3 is CASSVVPFGLGLAGTGELFF. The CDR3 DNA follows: TGTGCCAGCAGCGTAGTTCCCTTTGGACTAGGACTAGCGGGAACCGGGGAGCTGTTTTTT.

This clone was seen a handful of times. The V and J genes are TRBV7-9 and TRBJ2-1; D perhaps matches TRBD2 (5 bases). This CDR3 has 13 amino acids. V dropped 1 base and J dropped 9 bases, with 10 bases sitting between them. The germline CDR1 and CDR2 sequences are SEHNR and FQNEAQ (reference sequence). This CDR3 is CASSLGGEGEQFF. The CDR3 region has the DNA TGTGCCAGCAGCTTAGGGGGAGAGGGTGAGCAGTTCTTC.

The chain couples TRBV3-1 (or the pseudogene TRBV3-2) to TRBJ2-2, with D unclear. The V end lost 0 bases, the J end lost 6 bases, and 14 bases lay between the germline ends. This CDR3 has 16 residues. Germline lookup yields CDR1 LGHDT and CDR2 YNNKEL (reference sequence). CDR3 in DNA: TGTGCCAGCAGCCAAGATATCAGCGTTCTCGCCGGGGAGCTGTTTTTT. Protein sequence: CASSQDISVLAGELFF.

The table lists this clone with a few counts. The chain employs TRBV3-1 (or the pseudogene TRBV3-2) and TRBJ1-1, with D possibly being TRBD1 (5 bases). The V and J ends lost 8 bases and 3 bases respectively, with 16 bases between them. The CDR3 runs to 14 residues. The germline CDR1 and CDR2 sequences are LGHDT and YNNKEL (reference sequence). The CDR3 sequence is CASQEVWGDTEAFF. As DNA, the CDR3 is TGTGCCAGCCAGGAGGTCTGGGGGGACACTGAAGCTTTCTTT.

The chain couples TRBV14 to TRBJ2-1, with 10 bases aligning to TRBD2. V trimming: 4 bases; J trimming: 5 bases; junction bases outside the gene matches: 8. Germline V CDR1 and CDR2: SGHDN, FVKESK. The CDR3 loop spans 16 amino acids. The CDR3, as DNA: TGTGCCAGCAGCCCAATAAGCGGGAGGGCGAACAATGAGCAGTTCTTC. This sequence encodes CASSPISGRANNEQFF. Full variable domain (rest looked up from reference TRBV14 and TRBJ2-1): EAGVTQFPSHSVIEKGQTVTLRCDPISGHDNLYWYRRVMGKEIKFLLHFVKESKQDESGMPNNRFLAERTGGTYSTLKVQPAELEDSGVYFCASSPISGRANNEQFFGPGTRLTVL.

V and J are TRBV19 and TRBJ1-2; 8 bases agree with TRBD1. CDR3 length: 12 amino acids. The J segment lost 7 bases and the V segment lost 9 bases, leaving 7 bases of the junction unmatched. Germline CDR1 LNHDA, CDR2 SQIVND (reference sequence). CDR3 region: CASFGTGRGYTF. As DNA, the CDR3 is TGTGCCAGCTTCGGGACAGGTCGTGGCTACACCTTC. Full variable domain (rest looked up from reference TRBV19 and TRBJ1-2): DGGITQSPKYLFRKEGQNVTLSCEQNLNHDAMYWYRQDPGQGLRLIYYSQIVNDFQKGDIAEGYSVSREKKESFPLTVTSAQKNPTAFYLCASFGTGRGYTFGSGTRLTVV.

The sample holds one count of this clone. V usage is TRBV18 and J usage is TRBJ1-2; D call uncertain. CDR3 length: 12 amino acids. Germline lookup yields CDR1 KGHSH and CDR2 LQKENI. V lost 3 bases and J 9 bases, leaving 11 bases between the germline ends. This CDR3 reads CASSPTLLSYTF. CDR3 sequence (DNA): TGTGCCAGCTCACCGACTTTACTTAGCTACACCTTC.

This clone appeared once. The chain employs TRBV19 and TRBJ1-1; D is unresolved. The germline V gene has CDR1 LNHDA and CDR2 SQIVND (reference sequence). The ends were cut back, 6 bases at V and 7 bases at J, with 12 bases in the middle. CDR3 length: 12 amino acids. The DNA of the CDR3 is TGTGCCAGTAGACGTGTAGGCGGTGAAGCTTTCTTT. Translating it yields CASRRVGGEAFF. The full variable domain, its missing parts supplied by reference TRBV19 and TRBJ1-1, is DGGITQSPKYLFRKEGQNVTLSCEQNLNHDAMYWYRQDPGQGLRLIYYSQIVNDFQKGDIAEGYSVSREKKESFPLTVTSAQKNPTAFYLCASRRVGGEAFFGQGTRLTVV.

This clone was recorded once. The chain's CDR3 is CASSTAPSYEQYF. The CDR3 DNA reads as TGCGCCAGCAGTACAGCCCCCTCCTACGAGCAGTACTTC. The chain carries TRBV5-1 and TRBJ2-7; D is unresolved. Per the germline V gene, CDR1 is SGHRS and CDR2 is YFSETQ. V was cut by 5 bases and J by 0 bases, with 9 bases left in between. The CDR3 covers 13 residues.

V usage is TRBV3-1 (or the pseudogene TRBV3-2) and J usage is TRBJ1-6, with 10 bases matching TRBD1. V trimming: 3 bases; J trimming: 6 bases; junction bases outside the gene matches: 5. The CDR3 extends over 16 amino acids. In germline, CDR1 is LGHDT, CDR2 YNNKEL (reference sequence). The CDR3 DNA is TGTGCCAGCAGCCAGAGACAGGGGGCGGTTAATTCACCCCTCCACTTT. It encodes CASSQRQGAVNSPLHF.

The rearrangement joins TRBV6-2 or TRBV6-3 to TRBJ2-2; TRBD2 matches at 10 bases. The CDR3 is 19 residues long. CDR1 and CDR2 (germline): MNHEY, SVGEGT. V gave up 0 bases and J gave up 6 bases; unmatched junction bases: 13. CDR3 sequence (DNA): TGTGCCAGCAGTTACTCAAGATTCGGGACTAGCGTAGGAGCCGGGGAGCTGTTTTTT. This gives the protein CASSYSRFGTSVGAGELFF.

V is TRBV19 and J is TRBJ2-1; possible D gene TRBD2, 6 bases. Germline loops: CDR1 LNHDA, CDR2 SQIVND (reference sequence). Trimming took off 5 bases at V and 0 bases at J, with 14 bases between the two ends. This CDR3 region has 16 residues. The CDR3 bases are TGTGCCAGTAGTCCGTCTCGGGGAGGCTCCTACAATGAGCAGTTCTTC. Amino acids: CASSPSRGGSYNEQFF.

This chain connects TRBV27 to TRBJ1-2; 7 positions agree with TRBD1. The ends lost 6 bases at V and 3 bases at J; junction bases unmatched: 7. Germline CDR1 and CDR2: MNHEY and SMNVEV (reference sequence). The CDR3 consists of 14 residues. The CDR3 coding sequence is TGTGCCAGCAGCCGACAGGGTTGGGACTATGGCTACACCTTC. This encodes CASSRQGWDYGYTF.

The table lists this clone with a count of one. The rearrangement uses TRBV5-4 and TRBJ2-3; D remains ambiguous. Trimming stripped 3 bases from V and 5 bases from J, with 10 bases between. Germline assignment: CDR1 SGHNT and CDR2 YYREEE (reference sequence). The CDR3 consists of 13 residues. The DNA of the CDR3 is TGTGCCAGCAGCTCCCCCGGCGGAGATACGCAGTATTTT. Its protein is CASSSPGGDTQYF.

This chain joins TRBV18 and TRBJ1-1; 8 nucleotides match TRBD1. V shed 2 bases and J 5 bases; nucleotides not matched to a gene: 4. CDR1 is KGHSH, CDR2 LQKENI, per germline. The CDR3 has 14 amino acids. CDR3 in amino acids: CASSPDRGGTEAFF. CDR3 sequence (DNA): TGTGCCAGCTCACCAGACAGGGGAGGAACTGAAGCTTTCTTT.

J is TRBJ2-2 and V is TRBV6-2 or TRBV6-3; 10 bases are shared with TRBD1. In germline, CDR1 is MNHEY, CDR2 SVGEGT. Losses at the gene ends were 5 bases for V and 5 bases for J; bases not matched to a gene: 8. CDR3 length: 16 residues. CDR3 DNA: TGTGCCAGCAGTACCCCGGGACAGGGGAGTACCGGGGAGCTGTTTTTT. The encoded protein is CASSTPGQGSTGELFF.